The rows below give T cell receptor beta chains drawn from one sample of a study of breast tumors, draining lymph nodes, adjacent tissues. TCRdb analysed the multiplex PCR reads with MiXCR anew, one entry per CDR3 protein. Here the sample spans some 140,000 distinct CDR3 sequences, approximately 22% being singletons. Sequences were obtained from axillary lymph node tissue. Receptors were obtained from a female donor with breast cancer. Some clones in this sample may be carry-over from other donors' samples. Both conserved end residues are part of each CDR3. D genes are given only for firm matches. A row's size may be missing; if present it is once, few, many or a size class.

CAWRMNPGQPQHF,TGTGCCTGGAGAATGAATCCAGGGCAGCCCCAGCATTTT,many,TRBV30,TRBJ1-5,.,13
CASRDGRGRDYGYTF,TGTGCCAGCAGGGATGGCAGGGGGCGCGACTATGGCTACACCTTC,few,TRBV28,TRBJ1-2,TRBD1,15
CASSPNRTPQETQYF,TGTGCCAGCAGTCCAAACAGAACTCCCCAAGAGACCCAGTACTTC,many,TRBV7-9,TRBJ2-5,.,15
CAISDLSTEYYEQYF,TGTGCCATCAGTGACCTTTCGACAGAGTACTACGAGCAGTACTTC,many,TRBV10-3,TRBJ2-7,.,15
CASSLEGSNQPQHF,TGTGCCAGCAGCTTAGAGGGTAGCAATCAGCCCCAGCATTTT,many,TRBV11-2,TRBJ1-5,.,14
CSATAGVVTDTQYF,TGCAGTGCTACAGCGGGAGTCGTAACAGATACGCAGTATTTT,many,TRBV20-1,TRBJ2-3,TRBD2,14
CASSAVQGHPYGYIF,TGCGCCAGCAGCGCCGTACAAGGCCACCCCTATGGCTACATCTTC,.,TRBV5-1,TRBJ1-2,.,15
CASSYRGTGGSGNTIYF,TGTGCCAGCAGCTACAGAGGGACAGGGGGCTCTGGAAACACCATATATTTT,many,TRBV7-2,TRBJ1-3,TRBD1,17
CASAQPGTDTQYF,TGCGCCAGCGCCCAACCCGGGACAGATACGCAGTATTTT,many,TRBV5-1,TRBJ2-3,.,13
CASSFGQAYGYTF,TGTGCCAGCAGCTTTGGCCAGGCTTATGGCTACACCTTC,many,TRBV7-9,TRBJ1-2,.,13
CAIDGGTENQPQHF,TGTGCTATCGATGGGGGTACGGAGAATCAGCCCCAGCATTTT,many,TRBV7-9,TRBJ1-5,.,14
CASSAPYQETQYF,TGTGCCAGCAGCGCCCCATACCAAGAGACCCAGTACTTC,many,TRBV9,TRBJ2-5,.,13
CASSPWGNEQFF,TGTGCCAGCTCACCCTGGGGCAATGAGCAGTTCTTC,many,TRBV18,TRBJ2-1,.,12
CASTKTGASTDTQYF,TGTGCCAGCACCAAGACAGGGGCAAGTACAGATACGCAGTATTTT,many,TRBV2,TRBJ2-3,TRBD1,15
CSASNGEKLFF,TGCAGTGCTAGTAACGGTGAAAAACTGTTTTTT,many,TRBV20-1,TRBJ1-4,.,11
CASSLERTGELFF,TGTGCCAGCAGCTTAGAGCGGACCGGGGAGCTGTTTTTT,many,TRBV7-2,TRBJ2-2,.,13
CASSVTGGSYEQYF,TGTGCCAGCAGTGTGACGGGGGGATCCTACGAGCAGTACTTC,many,TRBV2,TRBJ2-7,TRBD2,14
CASSEGTDTQYF,TGTGCCAGCAGCGAAGGGACAGATACGCAGTATTTT,many,TRBV7-6,TRBJ2-3,.,12
CATSDFGAQETQYF,TGTGCCACCAGTGATTTTGGGGCCCAAGAGACCCAGTACTTC,many,TRBV24-1,TRBJ2-5,.,14
CASSLRGQAYNEQFF,TGTGCCAGCAGCTTGCGGGGACAGGCCTACAATGAGCAGTTCTTC,many,TRBV7-9,TRBJ2-1,TRBD1,15
CASSLWGVLWLHLRFGELFF,.,.,TRBV12-3/TRBV12-4,TRBJ2-2,.,20
CASSLGGFSSFYNSPLHF,TGTGCCAGCAGTTTGGGAGGGTTCTCCAGTTTTTATAATTCACCCCTCCACTTT,.,TRBV28,TRBJ1-6,.,18
CASSLGQDNYGYTF,TGTGCCAGCAGCTTGGGACAGGATAACTATGGCTACACCTTC,many,TRBV7-2,TRBJ1-2,TRBD1,14
CASSEGQFVNGYTF,TGCGCCAGCAGCGAGGGACAGTTTGTTAACGGCTACACCTTC,many,TRBV5-1,TRBJ1-2,TRBD1,14
CASSEELSGNYGYTF,TGTGCCAGCAGTGAAGAACTGTCGGGGAACTATGGCTACACCTTC,few,TRBV6-1,TRBJ1-2,.,15
CASSLGLAGNNEQFF,TGTGCCAGCAGCTTGGGACTAGCGGGGAACAATGAGCAGTTCTTC,many,TRBV13,TRBJ2-1,TRBD2,15
CASIQDGPYEQYF,TGTGCCAGCATCCAGGACGGTCCCTACGAGCAGTACTTC,many,TRBV2,TRBJ2-7,.,13
CASSLDRDTEAFF,TGTGCCAGCAGCCTCGACAGGGACACTGAAGCTTTCTTT,.,TRBV3-1,TRBJ1-1,TRBD1,13
CSARRGPPDGYTF,TGCAGTGCCAGAAGGGGTCCTCCCGATGGCTACACCTTC,many,TRBV20-1,TRBJ1-2,.,13
CASTLRGPRNEKLFF,TGTGCCAGCACTCTCCGAGGGCCGCGTAATGAAAAACTGTTTTTT,many,TRBV6-5,TRBJ1-4,.,15
CASSTLSPGRVVTGELFF,TGTGCCAGCAGTACCCTTAGCCCCGGCAGGGTGGTCACCGGGGAGCTGTTTTTT,.,TRBV28,TRBJ2-2,.,18
CASRLGARRSNQPQHF,TGTGCCAGCCGCCTAGGGGCCCGGAGGTCAAATCAGCCCCAGCATTTT,many,TRBV6-6,TRBJ1-5,.,16
CASSPEAQGQQFF,TGCGCCAGCAGCCCCGAAGCGCAGGGTCAGCAGTTCTTC,many,TRBV5-1,TRBJ2-1,.,13
CAGRDRGTANEKLFF,TGTGCCGGCAGGGACAGGGGAACGGCTAATGAAAAACTGTTTTTT,.,TRBV19,TRBJ1-4,TRBD1,15
CASSLQGGRPQHF,TGTGCCAGCAGCTTACAGGGGGGTCGGCCCCAGCATTTT,few,TRBV11-2,TRBJ1-5,TRBD1,13
CASSLVARSSLNYGYTF,TGTGCCAGCAGCTTAGTGGCGCGCTCATCTTTAAACTATGGCTACACCTTC,many,TRBV7-8,TRBJ1-2,.,17
CAWSVQLDKLFF,TGTGCCTGGAGTGTACAGCTGGACAAACTGTTTTTT,few,TRBV30,TRBJ1-4,.,12
CASSLLAQTYEQYF,TGTGCCAGCAGTCTACTAGCGCAGACCTACGAGCAGTACTTC,many,TRBV2,TRBJ2-7,TRBD2,14
CASSQERTEGYF,TGTGCCAGCAGCCAAGAAAGGACGGAGGGGTACTTC,many,TRBV14,TRBJ2-7,.,12
CATSDGPGTGGLDGELFF,TGTGCCACCAGTGATGGGCCGGGGACAGGGGGATTGGACGGGGAGCTGTTTTTT,many,TRBV24-1,TRBJ2-2,TRBD1,18
CASSRRDSYNSPLHF,TGTGCCAGCAGCCGCCGGGATTCCTATAATTCACCCCTCCACTTT,many,TRBV5-5,TRBJ1-6,.,15
CASSEGRSYNEQFF,TGTGCCAGCAGCGAGGGGCGTTCCTACAATGAGCAGTTCTTC,many,TRBV7-9,TRBJ2-1,.,14
CASRIGGTGTQYF,TGTGCCAGCAGGATAGGGGGGACGGGGACCCAGTACTTC,few,TRBV27,TRBJ2-5,.,13
CASSPSLREDEQYF,TGCGCCAGCAGCCCCTCATTGCGGGAGGACGAGCAGTACTTC,many,TRBV4-1,TRBJ2-7,TRBD2,14
CASSYRTVLGSNTEAFF,TGTGCCAGCAGTTACAGGACGGTGTTGGGCTCGAACACTGAAGCTTTCTTT,.,TRBV6-5,TRBJ1-1,.,17
CSAGPSGPQSYEQYF,TGCAGTGCTGGCCCTTCGGGACCGCAATCCTACGAGCAGTACTTC,many,TRBV20-1,TRBJ2-7,.,15
CASSQAPGYEQYF,TGCGCCAGCAGCCAAGCACCGGGATACGAGCAGTACTTC,many,TRBV4-1,TRBJ2-7,.,13
CASSQGGRASVANEQFF,TGCGCCAGCAGCCAAGGAGGAAGGGCTAGCGTTGCCAATGAGCAGTTCTTC,many,TRBV4-1,TRBJ2-1,.,17
CAGRQADNSPLHF,TGTGCCGGCCGACAGGCCGATAATTCACCCCTCCACTTT,many,TRBV6-1,TRBJ1-6,.,13
CASSPHTSAGETQYF,TGTGCCAGCAGTCCTCACACGAGCGCTGGAGAGACCCAGTACTTC,many,TRBV2,TRBJ2-5,.,15
CSAFLTGGQFF,TGCAGTGCTTTCCTGACCGGGGGGCAGTTCTTC,many,TRBV20-1,TRBJ2-1,.,11
CATSESGPPGEQFF,TGTGCCACCAGTGAATCAGGACCCCCGGGGGAGCAGTTCTTC,many,TRBV24-1,TRBJ2-1,.,14